This T cell receptor (beta chain) was sequenced for a study of control samples from healthy donors and cancer patients. Clones were read by immunoSEQ multiplex PCR, and TCRdb kept only the in-frame ones, dropping some. The sample contains just under 150,000 clones, more than 85% of which appear only once. The germline V gene has CDR1 SNHLY and CDR2 FYNNEI. The length of the CDR3 is 14 residues. V lost 4 bases, J lost 4 bases, and 13 bases lay in between. This TCR was recovered from a man under 40 in good health. The chain recombines TRBV2 with TRBJ1-2; no firm D call. Sequencing was carried out using blood. The CDR3 DNA reads TGTGCCAGCAGTGGGAAGGGCGCGGGCTATGGCTACACCTTC. Protein sequence: CASSGKGAGYGYTF.